The rows below give T cell receptor beta chains drawn from one sample of a study of blood T cell repertoires in COVID-19. Clones were sequenced by immunoSEQ multiplex PCR, and TCRdb holds only the in-frame ones, with some missing. The profile shows around 56,000 clones, roughly nine tenths of them singletons. The sequencing input was peripheral blood. The receptors here all came from a woman aged 55-69 years with active or convalescent COVID-19. CDR3s include the opening cysteine and the closing phenylalanine or tryptophan. Fields, in order: J gene, V gene, clone size, D gene, CDR3 protein, CDR3 DNA. D genes are given only for firm matches. Part of the rows lack a size; the others show once, few, many or a class for expanded clones.

J gene: TRBJ2-1
V gene: TRBV14
clone size: NA
D gene: NA
CDR3 protein: CASSPSKGRSGNEQFF
CDR3 DNA: TGTGCCAGCAGCCCCTCTAAGGGGCGCAGTGGCAATGAGCAGTTCTTC

J gene: TRBJ2-7
V gene: TRBV28
clone size: NA
D gene: NA
CDR3 protein: CASCDISGGRVEQYF
CDR3 DNA: TGTGCCAGCTGTGACATCTCCGGGGGGCGGGTCGAGCAGTACTTC

J gene: TRBJ2-1
V gene: TRBV6-5
clone size: NA
D gene: TRBD1
CDR3 protein: CASRRGLYDNEQFF
CDR3 DNA: TGTGCCAGCAGGAGGGGGCTCTATGACAATGAGCAGTTCTTC

J gene: TRBJ2-3
V gene: TRBV12-5
clone size: NA
D gene: TRBD1
CDR3 protein: CASGPGTASTDTQYF
CDR3 DNA: TGTGCTAGTGGTCCCGGGACAGCTAGCACAGATACGCAGTATTTT

J gene: TRBJ1-4
V gene: TRBV6-5
clone size: NA
D gene: NA
CDR3 protein: CASSYSQGTNEKLFF
CDR3 DNA: TGTGCCAGCAGTTACTCCCAGGGGACTAATGAAAAACTGTTTTTT

J gene: TRBJ1-5
V gene: TRBV7-9
clone size: NA
D gene: TRBD1
CDR3 protein: CASSQTGDGQPQHF
CDR3 DNA: TGTGCCAGCAGCCAGACAGGGGATGGACAGCCCCAGCATTTT

J gene: TRBJ2-3
V gene: TRBV18
clone size: NA
D gene: TRBD1
CDR3 protein: CASFQGALGTDTQYF
CDR3 DNA: TGTGCCAGCTTTCAGGGGGCTTTGGGCACAGATACGCAGTATTTT

J gene: TRBJ1-3
V gene: TRBV29-1
clone size: NA
D gene: NA
CDR3 protein: CSVGGRGGAGNTIYF
CDR3 DNA: TGCAGCGTTGGGGGTCGGGGGGGCGCTGGAAACACCATATATTTT

J gene: TRBJ1-4
V gene: TRBV5-1
clone size: NA
D gene: NA
CDR3 protein: CASSLQGATNEKLFF
CDR3 DNA: TGCGCCAGCAGCTTACAGGGAGCAACTAATGAAAAACTGTTTTTT

J gene: TRBJ1-2
V gene: TRBV5-4
clone size: NA
D gene: TRBD1
CDR3 protein: CASSVDRGLNYGYTF
CDR3 DNA: TGTGCCAGCAGCGTGGACAGGGGGTTGAACTATGGCTACACCTTC

J gene: TRBJ1-6
V gene: TRBV19
clone size: NA
D gene: TRBD1
CDR3 protein: CASTGQGYNSPLHF
CDR3 DNA: TGTGCCAGTACCGGACAGGGCTATAATTCACCCCTCCACTTT

J gene: TRBJ1-1
V gene: TRBV18
clone size: once
D gene: TRBD1
CDR3 protein: CASSPLGQVNTEAFF
CDR3 DNA: TGTGCCAGCTCACCACTGGGACAGGTCAACACTGAAGCTTTCTTT

J gene: TRBJ1-3
V gene: TRBV19
clone size: once
D gene: TRBD1
CDR3 protein: CASSRQGARGNTIYF
CDR3 DNA: TGTGCCAGTAGTCGACAGGGGGCAAGGGGAAACACCATATATTTT

J gene: TRBJ1-5
V gene: TRBV7-2
clone size: NA
D gene: NA
CDR3 protein: CASSLVSQPQHF
CDR3 DNA: TGTGCCAGCAGCTTAGTGAGTCAGCCCCAGCATTTT

J gene: TRBJ1-2
V gene: TRBV6-5
clone size: NA
D gene: NA
CDR3 protein: CASSYSSGFRLGYTF
CDR3 DNA: TGTGCCAGCAGTTACTCGTCCGGGTTTCGTCTTGGCTACACCTTC

J gene: TRBJ1-5
V gene: TRBV18
clone size: NA
D gene: NA
CDR3 protein: CASSLGENQPQHF
CDR3 DNA: TGTGCCAGCTCACTTGGAGAGAATCAGCCCCAGCATTTT

J gene: TRBJ2-7
V gene: TRBV28
clone size: NA
D gene: TRBD1
CDR3 protein: CASTMTPGQGRYEQYF
CDR3 DNA: TGTGCCAGCACCATGACTCCGGGACAGGGTCGCTACGAGCAGTACTTC

J gene: TRBJ2-1
V gene: TRBV7-9
clone size: NA
D gene: TRBD2
CDR3 protein: CASSTTLGAGPSYNEQFF
CDR3 DNA: TGTGCCAGCAGTACTACCTTAGGAGCGGGGCCCTCCTACAATGAGCAGTTCTTC

J gene: TRBJ2-2
V gene: TRBV30
clone size: NA
D gene: NA
CDR3 protein: CAWSRQPNGELFF
CDR3 DNA: TGTGCCTGGAGTCGACAGCCCAACGGGGAGCTGTTTTTT

J gene: TRBJ1-2
V gene: TRBV2
clone size: NA
D gene: NA
CDR3 protein: CASSESHYGYTF
CDR3 DNA: TGTGCCAGCAGTGAAAGCCACTATGGCTACACCTTC

J gene: TRBJ1-5
V gene: TRBV5-5
clone size: NA
D gene: NA
CDR3 protein: CASSPLPDPRQYSNQPQHF
CDR3 DNA: TGTGCCAGCAGCCCACTTCCTGACCCCCGACAGTATAGCAATCAGCCCCAGCATTTT

J gene: TRBJ1-1
V gene: TRBV28
clone size: NA
D gene: NA
CDR3 protein: CASSLQGAFGDTEAFF
CDR3 DNA: TGTGCCAGCAGTCTGCAAGGGGCGTTTGGCGACACTGAAGCTTTCTTT

J gene: TRBJ1-4
V gene: TRBV12-3/TRBV12-4
clone size: NA
D gene: NA
CDR3 protein: CASSLDRSGLFF
CDR3 DNA: TGTGCCAGCAGTTTAGATAGGTCGGGGCTGTTTTTT

J gene: TRBJ1-5
V gene: TRBV5-1
clone size: NA
D gene: NA
CDR3 protein: CASSWGHLDNQPQHF
CDR3 DNA: TGCGCCAGCAGCTGGGGACACCTTGACAATCAGCCCCAGCATTTT

J gene: TRBJ2-4
V gene: TRBV9
clone size: NA
D gene: NA
CDR3 protein: CASSVEGEVFAKNIQYF
CDR3 DNA: TGTGCCAGCAGCGTCGAAGGGGAGGTTTTTGCCAAAAACATTCAGTACTTC

J gene: TRBJ1-4
V gene: TRBV28
clone size: once
D gene: NA
CDR3 protein: CASSLFSATNEKLFF
CDR3 DNA: TGTGCCAGCAGTTTGTTTAGTGCAACTAATGAAAAACTGTTTTTT

J gene: TRBJ1-4
V gene: TRBV3-1/TRBV3-2
clone size: few
D gene: NA
CDR3 protein: CASSQEGGAEKLFF
CDR3 DNA: TGTGCCAGCAGCCAAGAGGGAGGCGCCGAAAAACTGTTTTTT

J gene: TRBJ2-7
V gene: TRBV4-3
clone size: NA
D gene: NA
CDR3 protein: CASSPGVPRNSYEQYF
CDR3 DNA: TGCGCCAGCAGCCCCGGCGTTCCGAGGAACTCCTACGAGCAGTACTTC

J gene: TRBJ1-1
V gene: TRBV6-1
clone size: NA
D gene: NA
CDR3 protein: CASSEAQSLNTEAFF
CDR3 DNA: TGTGCCAGCAGTGAAGCGCAGTCTCTGAACACTGAAGCTTTCTTT

J gene: TRBJ1-1
V gene: TRBV25-1
clone size: NA
D gene: NA
CDR3 protein: CASRGGQLQAFF
CDR3 DNA: TGTGCCAGCAGGGGCGGACAGTTACAAGCTTTCTTT

J gene: TRBJ2-3
V gene: TRBV29-1
clone size: NA
D gene: TRBD2
CDR3 protein: CSVEDRGGPSTDTQYF
CDR3 DNA: TGCAGCGTTGAAGATCGCGGGGGACCTTCCACAGATACGCAGTATTTT

J gene: TRBJ1-4
V gene: TRBV9
clone size: NA
D gene: NA
CDR3 protein: CASSLSTTNEKLFF
CDR3 DNA: TGTGCCAGCAGCCTCAGTACCACTAATGAAAAACTGTTTTTT

J gene: TRBJ2-1
V gene: TRBV30
clone size: NA
D gene: NA
CDR3 protein: CAWSSWGPQFF
CDR3 DNA: TGTGCCTGGAGTTCGTGGGGCCCGCAGTTCTTC

J gene: TRBJ2-1
V gene: TRBV15
clone size: NA
D gene: TRBD1
CDR3 protein: CATSRGRTGSYNEQFF
CDR3 DNA: TGTGCCACCAGCAGAGGAAGGACAGGATCCTACAATGAGCAGTTCTTC

J gene: TRBJ1-2
V gene: TRBV6-7
clone size: NA
D gene: NA
CDR3 protein: CARWPFNYGYTF
CDR3 DNA: TGTGCCAGGTGGCCGTTTAACTATGGCTACACCTTC

J gene: TRBJ1-2
V gene: TRBV28
clone size: NA
D gene: NA
CDR3 protein: CASEERGNGYTF
CDR3 DNA: TGTGCCAGCGAGGAGAGGGGGAATGGCTACACCTTC

J gene: TRBJ1-1
V gene: TRBV6-5
clone size: NA
D gene: TRBD1
CDR3 protein: CASSSTGDTEAFF
CDR3 DNA: TGTGCCAGCAGTTCTACAGGGGACACTGAAGCTTTCTTT

J gene: TRBJ2-6
V gene: TRBV4-2
clone size: few
D gene: NA
CDR3 protein: CASSGQTSGANVLTF
CDR3 DNA: TGTGCCAGCAGCGGACAGACCTCTGGGGCCAACGTCCTGACTTTC

J gene: TRBJ2-7
V gene: TRBV28
clone size: NA
D gene: TRBD1
CDR3 protein: CASSFIFRETGGYEQYF
CDR3 DNA: TGTGCCAGCAGTTTCATATTTCGTGAGACAGGGGGCTACGAGCAGTACTTC

J gene: TRBJ1-2
V gene: TRBV12-3/TRBV12-4
clone size: NA
D gene: NA
CDR3 protein: CASSLGRQDGYTF
CDR3 DNA: TGTGCCAGCAGTTTAGGTCGACAGGATGGCTACACCTTC

J gene: TRBJ2-7
V gene: TRBV10-3
clone size: NA
D gene: TRBD2
CDR3 protein: CAISESRGLAGRYHEQYF
CDR3 DNA: TGTGCCATCAGTGAGTCGAGGGGACTAGCGGGGAGATATCACGAGCAGTACTTC

J gene: TRBJ1-2
V gene: TRBV28
clone size: NA
D gene: NA
CDR3 protein: CASSLFNREGYGYTF
CDR3 DNA: TGTGCCAGCAGTTTATTCAACAGGGAAGGCTATGGCTACACCTTC

J gene: TRBJ2-3
V gene: TRBV10-3
clone size: once
D gene: TRBD1
CDR3 protein: CAIRRQGAGADTQYF
CDR3 DNA: TGTGCCATCAGACGACAGGGGGCGGGGGCAGATACGCAGTATTTT

J gene: TRBJ2-7
V gene: TRBV18
clone size: NA
D gene: TRBD1
CDR3 protein: CASSPPVGQGPYEQYF
CDR3 DNA: TGTGCCAGCTCACCACCTGTGGGACAGGGCCCCTACGAGCAGTACTTC

J gene: TRBJ1-1
V gene: TRBV2
clone size: once
D gene: NA
CDR3 protein: CASSGGGLNTEAFF
CDR3 DNA: TGTGCCAGCAGTGGGGGAGGGCTGAACACTGAAGCTTTCTTT

J gene: TRBJ1-1
V gene: TRBV15
clone size: NA
D gene: TRBD1
CDR3 protein: CATSSGRTGGTEAFF
CDR3 DNA: TGTGCCACCAGCAGTGGTCGGACAGGGGGCACTGAAGCTTTCTTT

J gene: TRBJ1-2
V gene: TRBV6-5
clone size: NA
D gene: TRBD1
CDR3 protein: CASSFSWTGVYTF
CDR3 DNA: TGTGCCAGCAGTTTTTCTTGGACAGGGGTCTACACCTTC

J gene: TRBJ1-1
V gene: TRBV7-9
clone size: NA
D gene: TRBD1
CDR3 protein: CASGPLGQGGEAFF
CDR3 DNA: TGTGCCAGCGGGCCCTTAGGACAGGGCGGAGAAGCTTTCTTT

J gene: TRBJ2-2
V gene: TRBV7-6
clone size: NA
D gene: TRBD2
CDR3 protein: CASSVLAGDTGELFF
CDR3 DNA: TGTGCCAGCAGCGTCCTAGCGGGGGACACCGGGGAGCTGTTTTTT

J gene: TRBJ1-4
V gene: TRBV19
clone size: NA
D gene: TRBD1
CDR3 protein: CASSRLDREDVGEKLFF
CDR3 DNA: TGTGCCAGTAGTAGGTTGGACAGGGAGGACGTAGGTGAAAAACTGTTTTTT

J gene: TRBJ1-1
V gene: TRBV11-3
clone size: NA
D gene: TRBD1
CDR3 protein: CASSLGTGGRNTEAFF
CDR3 DNA: TGTGCCAGCAGCTTAGGAACAGGGGGACGTAACACTGAAGCTTTCTTT

J gene: TRBJ1-5
V gene: TRBV30
clone size: NA
D gene: TRBD1
CDR3 protein: CAWSVQGQGGGGNQPQHF
CDR3 DNA: TGTGCCTGGAGTGTACAGGGCCAGGGGGGAGGTGGCAATCAGCCCCAGCATTTT

J gene: TRBJ2-4
V gene: TRBV28
clone size: NA
D gene: NA
CDR3 protein: CASSLYADYKNIQYF
CDR3 DNA: TGTGCCAGCAGTTTATATGCAGATTACAAAAACATTCAGTACTTC

J gene: TRBJ2-5
V gene: TRBV9
clone size: once
D gene: TRBD2
CDR3 protein: CASSLDSGRGETQYF
CDR3 DNA: TGTGCCAGCAGCCTCGATAGCGGGAGGGGAGAGACCCAGTACTTC